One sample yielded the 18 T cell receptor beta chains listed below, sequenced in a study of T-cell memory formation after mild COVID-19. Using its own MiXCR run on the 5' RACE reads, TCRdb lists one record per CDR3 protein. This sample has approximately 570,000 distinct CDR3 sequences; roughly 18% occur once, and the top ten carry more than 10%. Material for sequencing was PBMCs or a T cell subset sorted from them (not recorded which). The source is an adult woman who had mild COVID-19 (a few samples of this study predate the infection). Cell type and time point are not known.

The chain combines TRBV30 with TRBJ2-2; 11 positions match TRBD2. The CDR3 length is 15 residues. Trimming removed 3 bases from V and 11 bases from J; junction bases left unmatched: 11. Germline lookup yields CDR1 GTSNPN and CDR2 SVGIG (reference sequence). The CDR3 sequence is CAWRIAGGPKYELFF. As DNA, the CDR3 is TGTGCCTGGAGAATAGCGGGGGGGCCTAAGTACGAGCTGTTTTTT. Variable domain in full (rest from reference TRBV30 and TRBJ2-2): SQTIHQWPATLVQPVGSPLSLECTVEGTSNPNLYWYRQAAGRGLQLLFYSVGIGQISSEVPQNLSASRPQDRQFILSSKKLLLSDSGFYLCAWRIAGGPKYELFFGEGSRLTVL.

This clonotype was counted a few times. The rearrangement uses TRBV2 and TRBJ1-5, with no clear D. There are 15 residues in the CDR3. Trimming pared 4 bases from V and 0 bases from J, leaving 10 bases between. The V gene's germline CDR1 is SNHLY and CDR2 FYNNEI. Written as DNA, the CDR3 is TGTGCCAGCAGTGGGTCGGGGTATAGCAATCAGCCCCAGCATTTT. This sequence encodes CASSGSGYSNQPQHF.

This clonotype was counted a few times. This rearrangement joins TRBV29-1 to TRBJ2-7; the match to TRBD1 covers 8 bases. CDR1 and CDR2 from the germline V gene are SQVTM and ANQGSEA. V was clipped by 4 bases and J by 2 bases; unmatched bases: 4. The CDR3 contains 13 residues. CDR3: CSVVQGGPYEQYF. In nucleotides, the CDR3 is TGCAGCGTTGTACAGGGGGGACCCTACGAGCAGTACTTC.

The chain's CDR3 is CSAFPPGNSPLHF. CDR3 coding DNA: TGCAGTGCTTTCCCCCCCGGGAATTCACCCCTCCACTTT. The chain uses TRBV20-1 and TRBJ1-6; D not certain. The CDR3 is made up of 13 amino acids. V was pared by 5 bases and J by 7 bases, with 12 bases between. Germline V lookup: CDR1 DFQATT, CDR2 SNEGSKA (reference sequence).

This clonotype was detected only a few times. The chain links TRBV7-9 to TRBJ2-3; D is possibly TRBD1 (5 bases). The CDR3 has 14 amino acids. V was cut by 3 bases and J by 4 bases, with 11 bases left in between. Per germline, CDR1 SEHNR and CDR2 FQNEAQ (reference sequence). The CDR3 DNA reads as TGTGCCAGCAGCTTGAAGGGGCCGCCAGATACGCAGTATTTT. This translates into CASSLKGPPDTQYF. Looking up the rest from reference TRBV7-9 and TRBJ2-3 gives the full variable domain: DTGVSQNPRHKITKRGQNVTFRCDPISEHNRLYWYRQTLGQGPEFLTYFQNEAQLEKSRLLSDRFSAERPKGSFSTLEIQRTEQGDSAMYLCASSLKGPPDTQYFGPGTRLTVL.

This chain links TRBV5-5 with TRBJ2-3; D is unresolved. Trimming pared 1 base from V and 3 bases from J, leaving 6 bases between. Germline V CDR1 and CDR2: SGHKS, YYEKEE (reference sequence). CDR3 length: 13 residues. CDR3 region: CASSLWVTDTQYF. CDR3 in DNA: TGTGCCAGCAGCTTGTGGGTGACAGATACGCAGTATTTT.

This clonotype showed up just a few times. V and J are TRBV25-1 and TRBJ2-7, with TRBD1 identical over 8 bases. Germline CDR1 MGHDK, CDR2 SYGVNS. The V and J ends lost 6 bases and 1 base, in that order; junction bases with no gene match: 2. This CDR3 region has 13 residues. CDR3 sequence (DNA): TGTGCCAGCAGGGGACAGGCTTCCTACGAGCAGTACTTC. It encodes CASRGQASYEQYF.

The CDR3 sequence: CASPRGGGNTGELFF. CDR3 nucleotides: TGTGCCAGCCCGAGGGGGGGCGGGAACACCGGGGAGCTGTTTTTT. V and J are TRBV19 and TRBJ2-2, with D maybe TRBD2 (7 bases). The CDR3 loop spans 15 amino acids. The V gene's germline CDR1 is LNHDA and CDR2 SQIVND (reference sequence). The V end was cut by 9 bases, the J end by 1 base, with 15 bases between.

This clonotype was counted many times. The CDR3 loop is CASSLGPSEKFF. As DNA, the CDR3 is TGTGCCAGCAGCTTAGGACCTAGCGAGAAGTTCTTC. The chain has TRBV7-2 and TRBJ2-1; a weak D match, TRBD2 (6 bases). Germline V gene lookup returns CDR1 SGHTA and CDR2 FQGNSA. V was clipped by 1 base and J by 14 bases, with 12 bases between them. The CDR3 has 12 residues.

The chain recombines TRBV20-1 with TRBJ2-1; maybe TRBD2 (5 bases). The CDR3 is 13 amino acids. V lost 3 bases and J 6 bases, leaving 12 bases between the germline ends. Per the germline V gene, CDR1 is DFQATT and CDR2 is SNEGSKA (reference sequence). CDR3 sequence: CSARRDAANEQFF. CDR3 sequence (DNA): TGCAGTGCTAGGAGGGATGCGGCCAATGAGCAGTTCTTC.

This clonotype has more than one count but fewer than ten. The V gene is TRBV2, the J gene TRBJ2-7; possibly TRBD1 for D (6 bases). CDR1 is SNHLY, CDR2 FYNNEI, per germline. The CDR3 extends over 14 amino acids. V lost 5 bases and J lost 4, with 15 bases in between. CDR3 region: CASSLQGVRYEQYF. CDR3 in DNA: TGTGCCAGCAGTTTACAGGGTGTCAGGTACGAGCAGTACTTC.

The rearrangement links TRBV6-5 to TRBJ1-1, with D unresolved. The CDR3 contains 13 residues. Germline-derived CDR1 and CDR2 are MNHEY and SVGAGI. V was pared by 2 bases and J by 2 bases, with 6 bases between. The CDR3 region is CASSYGDNTEAFF. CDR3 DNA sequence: TGTGCCAGCAGTTACGGGGATAACACTGAAGCTTTCTTT.

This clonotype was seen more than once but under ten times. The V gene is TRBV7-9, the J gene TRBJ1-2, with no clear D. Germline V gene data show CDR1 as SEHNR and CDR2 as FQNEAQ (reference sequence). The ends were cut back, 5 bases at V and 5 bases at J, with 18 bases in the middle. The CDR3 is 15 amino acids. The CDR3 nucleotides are TGTGCCAGCAGCCCGAGAGGTAGTCCTCCTTATGGCTACACCTTC. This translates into CASSPRGSPPYGYTF.

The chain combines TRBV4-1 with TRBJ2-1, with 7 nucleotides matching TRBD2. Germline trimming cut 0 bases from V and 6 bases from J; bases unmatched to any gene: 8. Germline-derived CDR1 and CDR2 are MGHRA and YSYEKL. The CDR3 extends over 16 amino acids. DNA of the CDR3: TGCGCCAGCAGCCAAGAGGGCGGGGGAGTCCGCAATGAGCAGTTCTTC. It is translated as CASSQEGGGVRNEQFF.

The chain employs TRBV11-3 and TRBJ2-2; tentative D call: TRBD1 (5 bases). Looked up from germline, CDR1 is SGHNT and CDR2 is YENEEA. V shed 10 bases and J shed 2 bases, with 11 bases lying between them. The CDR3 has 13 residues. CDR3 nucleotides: TGTGCCACTCGGCGGACAAACACCGGGGAGCTGTTTTTT. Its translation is CATRRTNTGELFF.

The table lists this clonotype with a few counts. The CDR3 loop reads CASSISRENTEAFF. The CDR3 DNA sequence: TGTGCCAGTAGTATCTCCAGGGAGAACACTGAAGCTTTCTTT. The genes are TRBV19 and TRBJ1-1; maybe TRBD1 (5 bases). From germline, CDR1 is LNHDA and CDR2 SQIVND (reference sequence). The CDR3 totals 14 residues. Trimming left V 3 bases short and J 1 base short, with 9 bases between.

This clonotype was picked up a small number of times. CDR3 protein: CASSRSGTQYF. CDR3 DNA sequence: TGTGCCAGCAGCCGCAGCGGGACCCAGTACTTC. The chain links TRBV6-2 or TRBV6-3 to TRBJ2-5; tentative D call: TRBD2 (5 bases). CDR3 length: 11 amino acids. Trimming took 6 bases from V and 7 from J, leaving 9 bases between them. Germline V gene lookup returns CDR1 MNHEY and CDR2 SVGEGT.

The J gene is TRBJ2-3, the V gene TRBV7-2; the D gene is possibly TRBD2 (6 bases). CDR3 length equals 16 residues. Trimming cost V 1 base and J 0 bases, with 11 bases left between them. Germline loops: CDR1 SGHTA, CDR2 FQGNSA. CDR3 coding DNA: TGTGCCAGCAGCTTAGGGCGGGGCTCTAGCACAGATACGCAGTATTTT. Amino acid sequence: CASSLGRGSSTDTQYF.